Presented here are 16 T cell receptor beta chains from one specimen sequenced in a study of T-cell reconstitution after alpha-beta-depleted transplantation in children. Unique molecular identifiers featured in how the TCRbeta library was prepared. TCRdb re-analysed the PCR reads in MiXCR, keeping a single row per CDR3 protein. The sample includes about 610,000 distinct CDR3 sequences, roughly 10% of them seen just once. Sequenced here: PBMCs from the stem cell graft donor, sampled from the stem cell graft. These receptors came from a human donor who donated a stem cell graft to a child with acute myeloid leukemia.

This clonotype was seen more than once but under ten times. V usage is TRBV6-2 or TRBV6-3 and J usage is TRBJ2-1; TRBD2 agrees at 15 bases. V was clipped by 6 bases and J by 5 bases; unmatched bases: 20. The CDR3 is 21 residues long. Germline V gene data show CDR1 as MNHEY and CDR2 as SVGEGT. CDR3 in DNA: TGTGCCAGCAGCCCCTACCTCCGGACTAGCGGGAGGGGGATTGAGAACAATGAGCAGTTCTTC. Protein sequence: CASSPYLRTSGRGIENNEQFF.

V usage is TRBV7-9 and J usage is TRBJ1-3; D possibly corresponds to TRBD1 (5 bases). Germline V gives CDR1 SEHNR, CDR2 FQNEAQ (reference sequence). This CDR3 has 14 amino acids. The V end was cut by 7 bases, the J end by 4 bases, with 14 bases between. CDR3 nucleotide sequence: TGTGCCAGCAAAATTGAGGGGTCCGGAAACACCATATATTTT. Amino acid sequence: CASKIEGSGNTIYF. Filled out from reference TRBV7-9 and TRBJ1-3, the complete variable domain reads DTGVSQNPRHKITKRGQNVTFRCDPISEHNRLYWYRQTLGQGPEFLTYFQNEAQLEKSRLLSDRFSAERPKGSFSTLEIQRTEQGDSAMYLCASKIEGSGNTIYFGEGSWLTVV.

The V gene is TRBV18, the J gene TRBJ2-2, with 8 bases aligning to TRBD1. Germline CDR1 and CDR2: KGHSH and LQKENI. The CDR3 has 16 amino acids. V lost 0 bases to trimming and J lost 1 base; unmatched junction nucleotides: 1. The CDR3 reads CASSPPGTGNTGELFF. CDR3 sequence (DNA): TGTGCCAGCTCACCACCGGGGACAGGGAACACCGGGGAGCTGTTTTTT.

The V call is TRBV7-9, the J call TRBJ2-7; unclear D gene. Deletions cut 5 bases from V and 6 bases from J, with 11 bases between. The CDR3 is 12 amino acids. CDR1 and CDR2 (germline): SEHNR, FQNEAQ (reference sequence). The CDR3 spells CASSKDIPEQYF. The CDR3, as DNA: TGTGCCAGCAGCAAAGACATACCCGAGCAGTACTTC.

The chain employs TRBV5-6 and TRBJ2-7; 10 positions match TRBD2. With 5 bases clipped from V and 3 bases from J, the junction kept 5 bases outside the gene matches. Germline V gene sequence: CDR1 SGHDT, CDR2 YYEEEE. The CDR3 consists of 14 residues. CDR3 in DNA: TGTGCCAGCAGGCAAGCGGGAGGGAACTACGAGCAGTACTTC. This gives the protein CASRQAGGNYEQYF.

This clonotype was recorded a few times. The chain recombines TRBV15 with TRBJ2-2; D possibly matches TRBD1 or TRBD2 (5 bases each). Trimming cost V 4 bases and J 6 bases, with 21 bases left between them. The CDR3 has 17 residues. The germline V gene encodes CDR1 LNHNV and CDR2 YYDKDF (reference sequence). The DNA for the CDR3 is TGTGCCACCAGCACCCCATGGGGGAGAGTCCCCGCCGGGGAGCTGTTTTTT. Its translation is CATSTPWGRVPAGELFF.

This clonotype was seen repeatedly, ten times or more. The chain joins TRBV20-1 to TRBJ2-6; D unclear. The length of the CDR3 is 13 residues. Trimming pared 3 bases from V and 0 bases from J, leaving 3 bases between. Germline values: CDR1 DFQATT, CDR2 SNEGSKA (reference sequence). The CDR3 region has the DNA TGCAGTGCTAGCAACTCTGGGGCCAACGTCCTGACTTTC. Amino acids: CSASNSGANVLTF.

The rearrangement joins TRBV29-1 to TRBJ1-1; D may be TRBD1 (6 bases). Deletions cut 3 bases from V and 0 bases from J, with 14 bases between. Germline V CDR1 and CDR2: SQVTM, ANQGSEA. CDR3 length: 15 amino acids. Written as DNA, the CDR3 is TGCAGCGTTGATAGGACAGCCCTTTTGAACACTGAAGCTTTCTTT. Protein sequence: CSVDRTALLNTEAFF.

This clonotype was detected many times. This chain links TRBV7-2 with TRBJ2-1; weak D call: TRBD1 (5 bases). Germline V CDR1 and CDR2: SGHTA, FQGNSA. V was trimmed by 1 base and J by 4 bases, leaving 8 bases between them. CDR3 size: 14 residues. The CDR3 DNA reads TGTGCCAGCAGCTTAGAGGGGTTTTACAATGAGCAGTTCTTC. Translated, it gives CASSLEGFYNEQFF.

The chain links TRBV12-3 or TRBV12-4 to TRBJ2-5, with D uncertain. Trimming removed 0 bases from V and 5 bases from J, with 13 bases in between. The length of the CDR3 is 15 residues. CDR3 amino acids: CASSLALSVRETQYF. For the CDR3, the DNA is TGTGCCAGCAGTTTAGCGCTATCCGTCCGGGAGACCCAGTACTTC.

This chain uses TRBV20-1 with TRBJ2-3; 10 positions match TRBD2. CDR3 length: 16 residues. Trimming cost V 1 base and J 6 bases; bases outside gene matches: 10. CDR1 and CDR2 (germline): DFQATT, SNEGSKA (reference sequence). The CDR3 coding sequence is TGCAGTGCTAGAGTGAGGGAGCGGGAGGGCCCTGATACGCAGTATTTT. Protein product: CSARVREREGPDTQYF.

This chain uses TRBV7-2 with TRBJ1-4; D is undetermined. Germline V CDR1 and CDR2: SGHTA, FQGNSA. Trimming pared 1 base from V and 8 bases from J, leaving 8 bases between. This CDR3 is built from 13 residues. Here the CDR3 DNA reads TGTGCCAGCAGCTTAGATTCTTCGGAAAAACTGTTTTTT. This sequence encodes CASSLDSSEKLFF.

The rearrangement uses TRBV2 and TRBJ1-1; 9 positions agree with TRBD1. V lost 7 bases and J lost 8; bases outside the gene matches: 11. There are 14 residues in the CDR3. The germline V gene has CDR1 SNHLY and CDR2 FYNNEI. CDR3 region: CASTYLRGTGEAFF. The DNA for the CDR3 is TGTGCCAGCACCTATCTTCGAGGGACAGGGGAAGCTTTCTTT.

This clonotype was observed at least ten times. The chain has TRBV20-1 and TRBJ2-3; perhaps TRBD2 as D (5 bases). V lost 4 bases and J lost 2, with 10 bases in between. The CDR3 spans 13 residues. Germline-derived CDR1 and CDR2 are DFQATT and SNEGSKA (reference sequence). CDR3 nucleotides: TGCAGTGCTAAATCTAGCAACACAGATACGCAGTATTTT. As protein: CSAKSSNTDTQYF.

This clonotype was observed a few times. The genes are TRBV7-2 and TRBJ2-5; D may match TRBD1 or TRBD2 (5 bases each). The CDR3 contains 13 residues. The germline V gene encodes CDR1 SGHTA and CDR2 FQGNSA. V dropped 0 bases and J dropped 8 bases, with 10 bases sitting between them. The DNA of the CDR3 is TGTGCCAGCAGCTTAGCGGGGGTTGGTACCCAGTACTTC. Protein: CASSLAGVGTQYF.

This clonotype was recorded at least ten times. The J gene is TRBJ1-1, the V gene TRBV6-5; D possibly corresponds to TRBD1 (5 bases). The germline V gene has CDR1 MNHEY and CDR2 SVGAGI. The CDR3 sequence is 13 residues long. Trimming took 4 bases from V and 3 from J, leaving 9 bases between them. Written as DNA, the CDR3 is TGTGCCAGCAGTTGGCAGGGCTACACTGAAGCTTTCTTT. Its protein is CASSWQGYTEAFF.